This T cell receptor (beta chain) was obtained from a study of T-cell memory formation after mild COVID-19. Notes on the study in general: Balance between CD4 and CD8 was seen in clones contracting day 15 to 85, and a CD4+ lean was seen in later expanders.

Amplification by 5'RACE using constant-segment primers produced TCR alpha and TCR beta cDNA libraries that carried sample barcodes and UMIs. TCRdb called the 5' RACE reads again in MiXCR, with one record for every CDR3 protein. The sample has 350,000 to 500,000 distinct CDR3 sequences, 20% to 30% seen once. CDR1 is MGHRA and CDR2 is YSYEKL in the germline V gene. V lost 1 base, J lost 3 bases, and 2 bases stayed unmatched. There are 16 residues in the CDR3. Concerning this clonotype: Its cognate antigen is unknown.

The V call is TRBV4-1, the J call TRBJ2-1; TRBD2 aligns across 11 bases. The specimen sequenced was PBMCs or a T cell subset sorted from them (not recorded which). This receptor was obtained from an adult woman who had mild COVID-19 (a few samples of this study predate the infection). Cell type and time point are not known. The CDR3 DNA reads TGCGCCAGCAGCCAAGGAACTAGCGGGGGCTACAATGAGCAGTTCTTC. Encoded protein: CASSQGTSGGYNEQFF.